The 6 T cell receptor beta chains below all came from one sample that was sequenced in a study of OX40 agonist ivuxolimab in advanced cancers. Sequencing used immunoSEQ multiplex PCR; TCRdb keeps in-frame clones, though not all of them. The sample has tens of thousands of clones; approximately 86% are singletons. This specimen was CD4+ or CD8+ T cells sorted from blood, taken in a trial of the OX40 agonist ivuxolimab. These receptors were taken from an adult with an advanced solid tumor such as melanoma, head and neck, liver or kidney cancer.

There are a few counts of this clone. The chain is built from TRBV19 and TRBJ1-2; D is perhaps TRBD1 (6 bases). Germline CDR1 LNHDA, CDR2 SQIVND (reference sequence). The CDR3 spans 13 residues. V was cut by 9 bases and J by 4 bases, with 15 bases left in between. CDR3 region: CASDATGRYGYTF. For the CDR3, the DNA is TGTGCCAGCGACGCGACAGGACGCTATGGCTACACCTTC.

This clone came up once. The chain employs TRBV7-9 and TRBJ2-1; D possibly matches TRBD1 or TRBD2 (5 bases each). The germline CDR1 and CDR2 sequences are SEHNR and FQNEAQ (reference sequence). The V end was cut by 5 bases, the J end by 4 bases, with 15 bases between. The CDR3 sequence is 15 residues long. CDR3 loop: CASSITRDRYNEQFF. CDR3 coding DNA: TGTGCCAGCAGCATTACAAGGGACCGATACAATGAGCAGTTCTTC.

The CDR3 coding sequence is TGCAGTGCTAGACCCCCGGACGAGCAGTACTTC. Protein sequence: CSARPPDEQYF. The chain is built from TRBV20-1 and TRBJ2-7; D unclear. V was clipped by 2 bases and J by 5 bases, with 7 bases between them. The CDR3 sequence is 11 residues long. From germline, CDR1 is DFQATT and CDR2 SNEGSKA (reference sequence).

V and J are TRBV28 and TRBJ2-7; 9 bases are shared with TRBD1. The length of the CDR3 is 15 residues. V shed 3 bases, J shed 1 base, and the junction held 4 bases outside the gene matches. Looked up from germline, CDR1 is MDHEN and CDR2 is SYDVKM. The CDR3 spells CASSLTGGTSYEQYF. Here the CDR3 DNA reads TGTGCCAGCAGTTTGACAGGGGGAACTTCCTACGAGCAGTACTTC. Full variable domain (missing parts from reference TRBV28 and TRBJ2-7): DVKVTQSSRYLVKRTGEKVFLECVQDMDHENMFWYRQDPGLGLRLIYFSYDVKMKEKGDIPEGYSVSREKKERFSLILESASTNQTSMYLCASSLTGGTSYEQYFGPGTRLTVT.

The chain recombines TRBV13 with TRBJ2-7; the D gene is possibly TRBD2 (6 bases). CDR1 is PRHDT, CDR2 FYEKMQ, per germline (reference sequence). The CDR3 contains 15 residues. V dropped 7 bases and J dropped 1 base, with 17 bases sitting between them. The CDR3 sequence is CASTQTGRRSYEQYF. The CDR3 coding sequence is TGTGCCAGCACTCAGACCGGGAGACGATCCTACGAGCAGTACTTC.

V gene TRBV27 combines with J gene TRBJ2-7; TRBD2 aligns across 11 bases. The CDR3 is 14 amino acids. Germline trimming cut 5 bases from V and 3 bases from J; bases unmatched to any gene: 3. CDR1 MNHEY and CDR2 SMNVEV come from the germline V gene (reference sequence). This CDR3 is CASSPGTSGYEQYF. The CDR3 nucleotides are TGTGCCAGCAGTCCGGGGACTAGCGGCTACGAGCAGTACTTC.